The entry below describes one TCR beta chain. Its cognate antigen is unknown. The CDR3 spans 15 residues. The V gene end was trimmed by 8 bases and the J gene end by 5 bases; junction bases not matched to a gene: 9. The germline CDR1 and CDR2 sequences are MNHEY and SMNVEV (reference sequence). The protocol was immunoSEQ multiplex PCR, while the TCRdb copy is restricted to in-frame clones and leaves out a portion. The sample yields around 140,000 clones, around 81% seen once. This sample stems from a study of cytotoxic CD8 clonotypes in ibrutinib-treated CLL. Study-wide context: Following a median 12 months of treatment, with a range of 6 to 36, response samples were taken. Average yields of roughly 260,000 productive templates and about 97,000 productive rearrangements characterized the samples. Overall study findings and caveats: Clonality, elevated at ibrutinib response, dropped back toward baseline at progression. Baseline levels of clonality went above those of age-matched healthy donors and moved with circulating CD8+ T-cell counts.

The sequencing here drew on PBMCs, taken after 36 months of ibrutinib treatment. This TCR was recovered from a human donor with chronic lymphocytic leukemia. This chain joins TRBV27 and TRBJ1-5; 10 bases agree with TRBD1. The CDR3 reads CASGTGASRYQPQHF. CDR3 bases: TGTGCCAGCGGGACAGGGGCCTCTAGGTATCAGCCCCAGCATTTT.